The rows below give T cell receptor beta chains drawn from one sample of a study of cytomegalovirus exposure and HLA in healthy donors. Assay used: immunoSEQ multiplex PCR; TCRdb lists only in-frame clones, some missing. The table shows 130,000 to 150,000 clones, with about 82% occurring only once. Material: PBMCs. Receptors were obtained from a middle-aged woman in good health and CMV-seropositive. CDR3s include the opening cysteine and the closing phenylalanine or tryptophan. A D gene is named only where the DNA matches it firmly. Not all rows give a size; the values are once, few, many and, for expanded clones, a class.

j_call d_call v_call clone_size cdr3_aa cdr3_nt
TRBJ2-7 . TRBV7-9 . CASTESGTSYEQYF TGTGCCAGCACCGAGTCCGGGACATCCTACGAGCAGTACTTC
TRBJ1-1 . TRBV28 . CASSPLAGNTEAFF TGTGCCAGCAGTCCTTTGGCGGGGAACACTGAAGCTTTCTTT
TRBJ2-3 . TRBV5-4 . CASSLPGGGTDTQYF TGTGCCAGCAGCTTACCAGGAGGTGGCACAGATACGCAGTATTTT
TRBJ1-4 . TRBV30 . CAWSVRPGRNEKLFF TGTGCCTGGAGTGTACGTCCGGGTAGGAATGAAAAACTGTTTTTT
TRBJ1-5 . TRBV28 . CASSLEQGAYQPQHF TGTGCCAGCAGTTTAGAACAGGGTGCCTATCAGCCCCAGCATTTT
TRBJ2-7 TRBD1 TRBV2 . CASRGQSYEQYF TGTGCCAGCCGGGGACAGAGCTACGAGCAGTACTTC
TRBJ1-5 . TRBV6-6 . CASSPEGNQPQHF TGTGCCAGCAGCCCCGAGGGCAATCAGCCCCAGCATTTT
TRBJ2-3 TRBD2 TRBV5-1 . CASSDGTSGLGDTQYF TGCGCCAGCAGCGATGGGACTAGCGGCCTCGGCGATACGCAGTATTTT
TRBJ1-5 . TRBV28 . CASSFVGSNQPQHF TGTGCCAGCAGTTTCGTCGGGAGCAATCAGCCCCAGCATTTT
TRBJ1-4 TRBD1 TRBV28 once CASSFPGQGIEKLFF TGTGCCAGCAGCTTTCCGGGACAGGGGATTGAAAAACTGTTTTTT
TRBJ2-1 TRBD2 TRBV5-4 . CASSFSGTGNEQFF TGTGCCAGCAGCTTTAGCGGGACTGGGAATGAGCAGTTCTTC
TRBJ2-7 TRBD1 TRBV29-1 once CSVQEPMTGIYEQYF TGCAGCGTCCAAGAGCCGATGACAGGGATCTACGAGCAGTACTTC
TRBJ2-7 . TRBV19 . CASSTRHKAYEQYF TGTGCCAGTAGTACGAGACACAAGGCCTACGAGCAGTACTTC
TRBJ1-5 TRBD1 TRBV27 . CASSQSYDRGGQPQHF TGTGCCAGCAGCCAATCTTATGACAGGGGAGGACAGCCCCAGCATTTT
TRBJ1-6 . TRBV6-5 few CATSGVGNSPLHF TGTGCCACCTCCGGGGTTGGTAATTCACCCCTCCACTTT
TRBJ2-7 . TRBV28 . CASSGGTISYEQYF TGTGCCAGCAGTGGTGGAACTATCTCCTACGAGCAGTACTTC
TRBJ2-7 . TRBV27 . CASSYRGSMSYEQYF TGTGCCAGCAGTTATCGGGGATCGATGTCCTACGAGCAGTACTTC
TRBJ1-2 TRBD1 TRBV11-2 once CASSLDRGQYGYTF TGTGCCAGCAGCTTAGATCGGGGACAGTATGGCTACACCTTC
TRBJ2-3 . TRBV11-1 . CASSLRSTDTQYF TGTGCCAGCAGCTTGCGAAGCACAGATACGCAGTATTTT
TRBJ2-2 TRBD1 TRBV10-3 once CAIRGTGGNTGELFF TGTGCCATCAGGGGGACAGGAGGGAACACCGGGGAGCTGTTTTTT
TRBJ1-6 . TRBV7-2 . CASSLGTQGYNSPLHF TGTGCCAGCAGCTTAGGGACACAAGGCTATAATTCACCCCTCCACTTT
TRBJ2-7 . TRBV21-1 . CATGQASYEQYF TGTGCGACAGGCCAAGCGTCCTACGAGCAGTACTTC
TRBJ2-3 . TRBV21-1 . CASSSQTGLPPVTDTQYF TGTGCCAGCAGCTCTCAAACAGGTTTACCCCCCGTCACAGATACGCAGTATTTT
TRBJ2-1 . TRBV10-3 once CAISESTGTTYNEQFF TGTGCCATCAGTGAGTCGACCGGGACAACCTACAATGAGCAGTTCTTC
TRBJ1-1 . TRBV12-2 . CASRGQGWCTEAFF TGTGCAAGTCGCGGACAGGGTTGGTGCACTGAAGCTTTCTTT
TRBJ1-2 TRBD1 TRBV28 . CASSQGQGNYGYTF TGTGCCAGCAGTCAAGGACAGGGTAACTATGGCTACACCTTC
TRBJ2-7 TRBD1 TRBV7-2 . CASSLGRTGGRDEQYF TGTGCCAGCAGCTTAGGACGGACAGGGGGCCGAGACGAGCAGTACTTC
TRBJ2-7 TRBD1 TRBV7-9 . CASSGYGTGLYEQYF TGTGCCAGCAGCGGCTACGGGACAGGGCTGTACGAGCAGTACTTC
TRBJ1-1 TRBD1 TRBV28 . CASSSFPGQGAHTEAFF TGTGCCAGCAGTTCCTTCCCGGGACAGGGGGCGCACACTGAAGCTTTCTTT
TRBJ2-7 . TRBV6-5 . CASSYWAGDYYEQYF TGTGCCAGCAGTTACTGGGCAGGGGATTATTACGAGCAGTACTTC
TRBJ2-7 TRBD1 TRBV28 . CASSGDRTYEQYF TGTGCCAGCAGTGGGGACAGGACCTACGAGCAGTACTTC
TRBJ2-5 . TRBV10-3 once CAISEAYAIRSVQETQYF TGTGCCATCAGTGAGGCCTACGCAATAAGATCCGTCCAAGAGACCCAGTACTTC
TRBJ1-2 TRBD1 TRBV5-4 once CASSFTPWTGGGYTF TGTGCCAGCAGCTTTACCCCGTGGACAGGCGGAGGCTACACCTTC
TRBJ1-5 . TRBV21-1 . CASSKAPGGSSNQPQHF TGTGCCAGCAGCAAAGCACCCGGGGGATCCAGCAATCAGCCCCAGCATTTT
TRBJ2-1 . TRBV7-2 . CASSLEIAAVYEQFF TGTGCCAGCAGCTTAGAGATAGCCGCCGTTTATGAGCAGTTCTTC
TRBJ1-1 . TRBV7-9 . CASSYVQGVDTEAFF TGTGCCAGCAGCTACGTACAGGGAGTAGACACTGAAGCTTTCTTT
TRBJ2-3 TRBD1 TRBV18 . CASIPGQGAPTGADTQYF TGTGCCAGCATTCCGGGACAGGGGGCACCAACTGGGGCAGATACGCAGTATTTT
TRBJ2-7 . TRBV7-3 . CASSPGRGSYEQYF TGTGCCAGCAGCCCCGGACGGGGCTCCTACGAGCAGTACTTC
TRBJ2-3 . TRBV6-4 . CASPAASTDTQYF TGTGCCAGCCCAGCGGCTAGCACAGATACGCAGTATTTT
TRBJ2-7 TRBD2 TRBV29-1 . CSVEVLAGGRVYEQYF TGCAGCGTTGAAGTCTTAGCGGGAGGCCGGGTGTACGAGCAGTACTTC
TRBJ1-1 . TRBV4-1 . CASSQDRGAFF TGCGCCAGCAGCCAAGATAGGGGAGCTTTCTTT
TRBJ2-5 TRBD2 TRBV28 . CASSPWTSGDRETQYF TGTGCCAGCAGCCCATGGACTAGCGGGGATAGGGAGACCCAGTACTTC
TRBJ1-1 . TRBV30 . CAWSQPGMNTEAFF TGTGCCTGGAGTCAACCAGGGATGAACACTGAAGCTTTCTTT
TRBJ1-1 . TRBV5-4 . CASSRPTGKNTEAFF TGTGCCAGCAGCCGCCCGACAGGCAAAAACACTGAAGCTTTCTTT
TRBJ2-7 TRBD1 TRBV10-3 . CAINTQGAGYEQYF TGTGCCATCAACACACAGGGGGCAGGGTACGAGCAGTACTTC
TRBJ2-7 TRBD1 TRBV2 . CASRGTGTGYEQYF TGTGCCAGCAGAGGGACAGGGACTGGCTACGAGCAGTACTTC
TRBJ2-7 TRBD2 TRBV5-6 . CASRLLAGGSYEQYF TGTGCCAGCAGGCTGCTAGCGGGAGGGTCCTACGAGCAGTACTTC
TRBJ2-2 TRBD1 TRBV6-5 . CASSQGTGFGELFF TGTGCCAGCAGTCAAGGGACAGGGTTCGGGGAGCTGTTTTTT
TRBJ2-3 TRBD1 TRBV15 . CATSGTARTDTQYF TGTGCCACCAGCGGGACAGCACGTACAGATACGCAGTATTTT
TRBJ1-1 . TRBV6-5 . CASSYDRLAEAFF TGTGCCAGCAGTTACGACAGGCTAGCTGAAGCTTTCTTT
TRBJ2-3 . TRBV7-3 . CASSLIGGRGTDTQYF TGTGCCAGCAGCTTAATAGGGGGTAGGGGGACAGATACGCAGTATTTT
TRBJ1-1 . TRBV6-1 . CASSEQEVYTEAFF TGTGCCAGCAGTGAACAGGAGGTGTACACTGAAGCTTTCTTT
TRBJ2-1 TRBD1 TRBV27 . CASSWTGSGMNEQFF TGTGCCAGCAGTTGGACAGGCTCCGGGATGAATGAGCAGTTCTTC
TRBJ1-2 TRBD1 TRBV7-9 once CASSLLEGQGARGYTF TGTGCCAGCAGCCTTCTCGAGGGACAGGGGGCTCGCGGCTACACCTTC
TRBJ1-2 TRBD1 TRBV9 . CASSPGTGEGVDYGYTF TGTGCCAGCAGCCCCGGGACAGGGGAGGGAGTGGACTATGGCTACACCTTC
TRBJ2-3 . TRBV7-3 . CASSLEPNRLADTQYF TGTGCCAGCAGCTTAGAGCCCAATAGACTAGCAGATACGCAGTATTTT
TRBJ2-1 . TRBV7-3 . CASSLRGREQFF TGTGCCAGCAGCTTACGGGGTCGAGAGCAGTTCTTC